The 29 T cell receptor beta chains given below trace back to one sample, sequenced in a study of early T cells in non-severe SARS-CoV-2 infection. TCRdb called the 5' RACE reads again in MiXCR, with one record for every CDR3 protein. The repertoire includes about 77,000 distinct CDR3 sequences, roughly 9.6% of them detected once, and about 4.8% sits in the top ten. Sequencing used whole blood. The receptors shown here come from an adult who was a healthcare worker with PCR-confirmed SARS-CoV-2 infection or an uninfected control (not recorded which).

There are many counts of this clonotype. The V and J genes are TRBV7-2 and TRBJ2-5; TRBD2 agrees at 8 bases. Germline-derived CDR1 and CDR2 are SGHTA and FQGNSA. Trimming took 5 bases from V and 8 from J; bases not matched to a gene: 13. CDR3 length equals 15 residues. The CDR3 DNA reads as TGTGCCAGCAGCCCTACTAGCGGTTTGAGTCGCACCCAGTACTTC. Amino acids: CASSPTSGLSRTQYF. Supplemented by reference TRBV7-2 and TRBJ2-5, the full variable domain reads GAGVSQSPSNKVTEKGKDVELRCDPISGHTALYWYRQSLGQGLEFLIYFQGNSAPDKSGLPSDRFSAERTGGSVSTLTIQRTQQEDSAVYLCASSPTSGLSRTQYFGPGTRLLVL.

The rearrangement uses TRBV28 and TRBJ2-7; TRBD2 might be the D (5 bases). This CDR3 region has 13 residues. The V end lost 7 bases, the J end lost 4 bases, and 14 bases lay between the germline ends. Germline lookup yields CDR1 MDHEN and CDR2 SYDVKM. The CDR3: CASTRHLAYEQYF. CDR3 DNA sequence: TGTGCCAGCACCCGACATCTAGCTTACGAGCAGTACTTC.

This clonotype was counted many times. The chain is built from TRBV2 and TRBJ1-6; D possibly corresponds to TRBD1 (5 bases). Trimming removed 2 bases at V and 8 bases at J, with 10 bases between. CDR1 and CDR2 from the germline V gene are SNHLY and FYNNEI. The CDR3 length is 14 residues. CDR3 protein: CASSEKQEYSPLHF. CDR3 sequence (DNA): TGTGCCAGCAGTGAAAAACAGGAATATTCACCCCTCCACTTT.

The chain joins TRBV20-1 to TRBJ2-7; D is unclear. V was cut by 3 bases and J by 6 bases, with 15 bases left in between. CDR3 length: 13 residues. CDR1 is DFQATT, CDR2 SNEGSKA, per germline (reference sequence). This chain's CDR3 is CSASELAFREQYF. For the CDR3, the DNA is TGCAGTGCTAGCGAGTTGGCGTTCCGCGAGCAGTACTTC.

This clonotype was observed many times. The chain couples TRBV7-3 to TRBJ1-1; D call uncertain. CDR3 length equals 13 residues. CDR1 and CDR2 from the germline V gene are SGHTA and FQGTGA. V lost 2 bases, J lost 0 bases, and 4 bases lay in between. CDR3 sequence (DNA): TGTGCCAGCAGCTTAGGCATGAACACTGAAGCTTTCTTT. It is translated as CASSLGMNTEAFF.

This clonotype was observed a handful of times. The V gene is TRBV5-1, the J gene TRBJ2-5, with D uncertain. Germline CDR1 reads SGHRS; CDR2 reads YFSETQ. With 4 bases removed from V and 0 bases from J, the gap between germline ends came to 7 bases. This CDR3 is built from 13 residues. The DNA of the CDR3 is TGCGCCAGCAGCAAAGGCTACCAAGAGACCCAGTACTTC. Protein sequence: CASSKGYQETQYF.

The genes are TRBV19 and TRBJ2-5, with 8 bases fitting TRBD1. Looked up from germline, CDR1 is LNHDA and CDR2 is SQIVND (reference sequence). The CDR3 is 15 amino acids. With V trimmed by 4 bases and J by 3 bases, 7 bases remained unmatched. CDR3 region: CASSTPTGAKETQYF. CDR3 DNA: TGTGCCAGTAGTACCCCGACAGGGGCAAAAGAGACCCAGTACTTC. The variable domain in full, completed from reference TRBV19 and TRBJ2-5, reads DGGITQSPKYLFRKEGQNVTLSCEQNLNHDAMYWYRQDPGQGLRLIYYSQIVNDFQKGDIAEGYSVSREKKESFPLTVTSAQKNPTAFYLCASSTPTGAKETQYFGPGTRLLVL.

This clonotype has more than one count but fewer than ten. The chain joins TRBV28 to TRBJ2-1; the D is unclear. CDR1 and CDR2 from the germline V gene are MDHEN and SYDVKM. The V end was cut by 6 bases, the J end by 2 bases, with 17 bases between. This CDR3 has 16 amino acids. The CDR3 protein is CASRPQVSGPYNEQFF. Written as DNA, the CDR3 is TGTGCCAGCAGACCCCAGGTATCTGGTCCCTACAATGAGCAGTTCTTC.

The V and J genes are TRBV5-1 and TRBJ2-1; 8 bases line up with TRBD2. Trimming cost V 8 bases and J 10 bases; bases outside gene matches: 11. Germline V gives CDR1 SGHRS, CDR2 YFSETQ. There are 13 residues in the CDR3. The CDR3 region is CARPGLVLSEQFF. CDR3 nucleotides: TGCGCCAGGCCGGGACTAGTCTTGTCCGAGCAGTTCTTC.

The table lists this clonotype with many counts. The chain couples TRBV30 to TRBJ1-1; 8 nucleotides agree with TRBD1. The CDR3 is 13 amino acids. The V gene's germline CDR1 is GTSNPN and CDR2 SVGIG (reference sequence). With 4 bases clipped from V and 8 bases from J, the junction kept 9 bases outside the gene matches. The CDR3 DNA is TGTGCCTGGACCTTAACCGGGACAGGCGAAGCTTTCTTT. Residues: CAWTLTGTGEAFF.

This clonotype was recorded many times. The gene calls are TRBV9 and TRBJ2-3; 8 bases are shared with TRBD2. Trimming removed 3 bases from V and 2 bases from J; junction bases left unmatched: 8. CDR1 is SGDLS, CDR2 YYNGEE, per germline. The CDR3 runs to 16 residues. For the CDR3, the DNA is TGTGCCAGCAGCGGAGGGGGGCGGGAGGCCACAGATACGCAGTATTTT. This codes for CASSGGGREATDTQYF.

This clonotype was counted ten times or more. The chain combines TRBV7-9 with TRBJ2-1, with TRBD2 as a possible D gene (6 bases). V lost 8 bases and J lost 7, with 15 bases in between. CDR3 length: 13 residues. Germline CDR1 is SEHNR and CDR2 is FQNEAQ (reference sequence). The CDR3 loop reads CASVSAGLNEQFF. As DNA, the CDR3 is TGTGCCAGCGTGTCGGCGGGGTTGAATGAGCAGTTCTTC.

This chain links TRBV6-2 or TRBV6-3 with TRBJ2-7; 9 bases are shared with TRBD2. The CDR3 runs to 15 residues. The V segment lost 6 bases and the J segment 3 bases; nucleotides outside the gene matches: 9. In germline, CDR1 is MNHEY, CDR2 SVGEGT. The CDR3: CASSHPGLAHYEQYF. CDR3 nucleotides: TGTGCCAGCAGCCACCCGGGACTAGCACACTACGAGCAGTACTTC.

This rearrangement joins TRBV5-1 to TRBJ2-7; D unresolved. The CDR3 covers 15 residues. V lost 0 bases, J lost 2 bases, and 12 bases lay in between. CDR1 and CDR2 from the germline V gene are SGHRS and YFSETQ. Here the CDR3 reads CASSLVPDGTYEQYF. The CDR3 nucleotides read TGCGCCAGCAGCTTGGTGCCGGACGGCACCTACGAGCAGTACTTC. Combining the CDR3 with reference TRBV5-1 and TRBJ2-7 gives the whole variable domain KAGVTQTPRYLIKTRGQQVTLSCSPISGHRSVSWYQQTPGQGLQFLFEYFSETQRNKGNFPGRFSGRQFSNSRSEMNVSTLELGDSALYLCASSLVPDGTYEQYFGPGTRLTVT.

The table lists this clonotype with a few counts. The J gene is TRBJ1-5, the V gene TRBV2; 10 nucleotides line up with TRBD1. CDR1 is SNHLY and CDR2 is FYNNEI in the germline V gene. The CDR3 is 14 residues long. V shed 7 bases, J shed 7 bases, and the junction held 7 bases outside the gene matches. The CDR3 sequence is CASTLTGGRQPQHF. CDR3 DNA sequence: TGTGCCAGCACTCTGACAGGGGGCAGACAGCCCCAGCATTTT.

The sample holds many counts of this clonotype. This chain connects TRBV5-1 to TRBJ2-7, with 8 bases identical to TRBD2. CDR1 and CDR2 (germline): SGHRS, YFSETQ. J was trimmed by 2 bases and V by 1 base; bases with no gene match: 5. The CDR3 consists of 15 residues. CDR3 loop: CASSLFSGATYEQYF. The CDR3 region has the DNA TGCGCCAGCAGCTTGTTTAGCGGGGCGACCTACGAGCAGTACTTC.

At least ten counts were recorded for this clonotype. CDR3 in amino acids: CASSQGGSGANVLTF. In DNA, the CDR3 is TGTGCCAGCAGCCAGGGGGGATCTGGGGCCAACGTCCTGACTTTC. This sequence joins TRBV3-1 and TRBJ2-6; possible D gene TRBD2, 6 bases. V was shortened by 3 bases and J by 1 base, with 7 bases between the two germline ends. The germline V gene encodes CDR1 LGHDT and CDR2 YNNKEL (reference sequence). The CDR3 has 15 amino acids.

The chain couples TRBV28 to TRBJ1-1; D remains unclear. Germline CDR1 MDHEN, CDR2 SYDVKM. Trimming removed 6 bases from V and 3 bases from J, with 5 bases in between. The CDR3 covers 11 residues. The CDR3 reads CASRQYTEAFF. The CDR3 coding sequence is TGTGCCAGCAGGCAGTACACTGAAGCTTTCTTT.

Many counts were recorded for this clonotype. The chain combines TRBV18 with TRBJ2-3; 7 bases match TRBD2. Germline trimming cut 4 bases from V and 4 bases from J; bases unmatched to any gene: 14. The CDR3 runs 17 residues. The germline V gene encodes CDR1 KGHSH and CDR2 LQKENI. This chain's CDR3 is CASSHLADSGGPDTQYF. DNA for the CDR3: TGTGCCAGCTCACACCTAGCGGACTCTGGGGGTCCAGATACGCAGTATTTT.

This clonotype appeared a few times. The CDR3 sequence: CASSYGASGGEQYF. The CDR3 DNA sequence: TGTGCCAGCAGTTACGGCGCCTCGGGTGGAGAGCAGTACTTC. This chain connects TRBV28 to TRBJ2-7, with D unclear. V was cut by 4 bases and J by 7 bases, with 17 bases left in between. This CDR3 is built from 14 residues. Per germline, CDR1 MDHEN and CDR2 SYDVKM. Variable domain in full (rest from reference TRBV28 and TRBJ2-7): DVKVTQSSRYLVKRTGEKVFLECVQDMDHENMFWYRQDPGLGLRLIYFSYDVKMKEKGDIPEGYSVSREKKERFSLILESASTNQTSMYLCASSYGASGGEQYFGPGTRLTVT.

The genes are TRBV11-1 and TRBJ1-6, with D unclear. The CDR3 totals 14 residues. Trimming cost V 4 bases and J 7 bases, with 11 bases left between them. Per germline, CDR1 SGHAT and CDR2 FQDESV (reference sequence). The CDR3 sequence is CASSSLVTNSPLHF. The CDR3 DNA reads TGTGCCAGCAGCTCTCTGGTGACGAATTCACCCCTCCACTTT.

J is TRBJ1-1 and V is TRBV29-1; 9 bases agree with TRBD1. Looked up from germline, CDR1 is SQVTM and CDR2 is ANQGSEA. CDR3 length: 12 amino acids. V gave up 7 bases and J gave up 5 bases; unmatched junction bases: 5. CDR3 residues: CSDRQGETEAFF. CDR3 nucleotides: TGCAGCGATAGACAGGGGGAGACTGAAGCTTTCTTT.

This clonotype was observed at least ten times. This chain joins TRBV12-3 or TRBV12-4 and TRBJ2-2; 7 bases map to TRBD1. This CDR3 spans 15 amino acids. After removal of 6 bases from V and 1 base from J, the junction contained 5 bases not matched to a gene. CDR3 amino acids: CASRPTGENTGELFF. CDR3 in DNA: TGTGCCAGCAGGCCCACAGGGGAGAACACCGGGGAGCTGTTTTTT.

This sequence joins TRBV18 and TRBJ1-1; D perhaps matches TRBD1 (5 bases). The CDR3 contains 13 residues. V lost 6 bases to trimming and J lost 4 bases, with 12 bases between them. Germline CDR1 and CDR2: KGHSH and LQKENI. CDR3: CASSQGSSTEAFF. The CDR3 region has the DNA TGTGCCAGCTCCCAGGGTTCGAGCACTGAAGCTTTCTTT.

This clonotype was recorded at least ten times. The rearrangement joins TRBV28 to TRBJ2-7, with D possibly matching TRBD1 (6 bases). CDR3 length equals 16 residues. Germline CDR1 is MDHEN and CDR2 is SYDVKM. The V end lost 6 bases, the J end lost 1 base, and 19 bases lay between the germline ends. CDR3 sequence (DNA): TGTGCCAGCAGCCACGGGGCCAGGGGCATGTCCTACGAGCAGTACTTC. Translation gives CASSHGARGMSYEQYF.

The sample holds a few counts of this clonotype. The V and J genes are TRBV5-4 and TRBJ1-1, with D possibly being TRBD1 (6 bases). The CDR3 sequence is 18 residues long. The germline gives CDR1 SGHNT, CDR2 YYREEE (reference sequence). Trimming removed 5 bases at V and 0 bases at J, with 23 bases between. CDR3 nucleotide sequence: TGTGCCAGCAGTCAAAGGCCAGGGGTAGGTAGAATGAACACTGAAGCTTTCTTT. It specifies CASSQRPGVGRMNTEAFF.

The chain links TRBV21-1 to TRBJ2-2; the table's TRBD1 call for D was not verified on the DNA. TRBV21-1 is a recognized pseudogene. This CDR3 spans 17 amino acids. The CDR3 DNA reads TGTGCCAGCAGCAAAACCGACCGGGACAGACTAACCGGGGAGCTGTTTTTT. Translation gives CASSKTDRDRLTGELFF.

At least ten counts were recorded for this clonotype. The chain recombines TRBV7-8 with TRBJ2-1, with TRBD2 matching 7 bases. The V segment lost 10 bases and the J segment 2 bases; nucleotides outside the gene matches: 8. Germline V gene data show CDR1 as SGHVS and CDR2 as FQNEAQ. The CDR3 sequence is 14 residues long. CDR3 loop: CATPNRGAYNEQFF. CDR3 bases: TGTGCCACCCCCAATCGGGGGGCCTACAATGAGCAGTTCTTC.

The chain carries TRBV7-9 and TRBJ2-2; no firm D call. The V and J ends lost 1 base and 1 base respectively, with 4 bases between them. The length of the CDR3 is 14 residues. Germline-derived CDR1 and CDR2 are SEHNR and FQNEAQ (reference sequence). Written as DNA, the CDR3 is TGTGCCAGCAGCTTAGTGGGGAACACCGGGGAGCTGTTTTTT. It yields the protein CASSLVGNTGELFF.